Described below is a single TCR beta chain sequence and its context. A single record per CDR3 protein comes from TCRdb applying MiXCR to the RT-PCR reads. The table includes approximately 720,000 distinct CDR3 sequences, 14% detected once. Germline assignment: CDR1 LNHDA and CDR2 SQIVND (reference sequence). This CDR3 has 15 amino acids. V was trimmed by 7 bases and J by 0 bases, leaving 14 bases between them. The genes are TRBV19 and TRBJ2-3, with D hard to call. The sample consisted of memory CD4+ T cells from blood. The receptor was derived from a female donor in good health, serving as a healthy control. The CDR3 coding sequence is TGTGCCAGTATCGGTGGTTTGGGGAGCACAGATACGCAGTATTTT. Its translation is CASIGGLGSTDTQYF.